This TCR beta chain came from a study of molecular identifiers for immune sequencing clone quantification. In this sample, this clonotype turned up a few times. Germline lookup yields CDR1 ENHRY and CDR2 SYGVKD. The CDR3 runs to 13 residues. V was trimmed by 6 bases and J by 0 bases, leaving 8 bases between them. TCRdb independently ran MiXCR on the PCR reads; one entry per CDR3 protein. The sample consists of about 640,000 distinct CDR3 sequences, about 20% of them appearing once. This receptor was taken from a human donor in good health. Some libraries in this study had Jurkat cell RNA spiked in. The material sequenced was naive CD8+ T cells from blood, with Jurkat cell RNA spiked in. Described subset: FACS-sorted CD8+CD4-CCR7+CD45RA+ naive T cells. The rearrangement joins TRBV10-3 to TRBJ2-5; no clear D. The CDR3 reads CAISQTNQETQYF. The CDR3 DNA follows: TGTGCCATCAGCCAAACGAACCAAGAGACCCAGTACTTC.